This T cell receptor beta chain was observed in a study of blood T cell repertoires in COVID-19. Study-wide context: COVID-19 samples, acute and convalescent, were from the United States, Italy and Spain. From T cells, B-cell-depleted T cells, or PBMCs came the material, which was cDNA or gDNA.

The CDR3 loop spans 12 amino acids. Trimming stripped 5 bases from V and 8 bases from J, with 10 bases between. Germline-derived CDR1 and CDR2 are MNHEY and SVGEGT. This clone was counted only a few times. Original processing notes: Amplifying reference gene primers gave estimates of nucleated cell counts. The assay was immunoSEQ multiplex PCR, and TCRdb's table has in-frame clones only and misses some. V and J calls and clone size are as listed in that table; D and trimming were resolved from the DNA. The sample includes tens of thousands of clones, about 80% seen only once; the top ten take 28%. The sample was peripheral blood. J is TRBJ2-1 and V is TRBV6-2 or TRBV6-3; D is uncertain. This sequence was found in a human donor in a cohort sampled during active COVID-19. The CDR3 region is CASSTTFDEQFF. CDR3 bases: TGTGCCAGCAGTACCACTTTCGATGAGCAGTTCTTC.